These 14 T cell receptor beta chains came from one sample sequenced in a study of regulatory T cells in long-lasting Graves disease. In building TCR beta libraries, iRepertoire HTBI primers were used together with Arm-PCR of CDR3 regions. TCRdb processed the multiplex PCR reads anew with MiXCR; each CDR3 protein has one entry. The sample contains some 600,000 distinct CDR3 sequences, roughly a sixth of which appear only once. Indicated time point: newly diagnosed GD, antithyroid drugs for less than 3 months. There was RNA extracted from PBMCs, and the TCR library was made from it. A further study also used this sample, focusing on T cells in Graves' hyperthyroidism and ophthalmopathy.

The sequencing used peripheral blood mononuclear cells (PBMCs), collected at new diagnosis, from a patient treated with antithyroid drugs. These receptors were taken from a man between 18 and 35 years old with Graves disease.

The chain employs TRBV30 and TRBJ2-7; weak D call: TRBD2 (5 bases). Per the germline V gene, CDR1 is GTSNPN and CDR2 is SVGIG (reference sequence). Trimming shortened V by 3 bases and J by 2 bases, and 14 bases separated the two germline ends. The length of the CDR3 is 14 residues. The CDR3 loop reads CAWSPGRGPYEQYF. The CDR3 DNA reads as TGTGCCTGGAGCCCGGGCCGCGGGCCCTACGAGCAGTACTTC.

This clonotype was detected ten times or more. The rearrangement joins TRBV12-5 to TRBJ2-3; D unclear. The CDR3 consists of 15 residues. With 0 bases removed from V and 2 bases from J, the gap between germline ends came to 9 bases. From germline, CDR1 is LGHNT and CDR2 FRNRAP. In nucleotides, the CDR3 is TGTGCTAGTGGTTTGGTACCGCCGGACACAGATACGCAGTATTTT. Translating it yields CASGLVPPDTDTQYF. The full variable domain, in which reference TRBV12-5 and TRBJ2-3 provide the parts outside the CDR3, is DARVTQTPRHKVTEMGQEVTMRCQPILGHNTVFWYRQTMMQGLELLAYFRNRAPLDDSGMPKDRFSAEMPDATLATLKIQPSEPRDSAVYFCASGLVPPDTDTQYFGPGTRLTVL.

The chain combines TRBV15 with TRBJ2-1, with TRBD2 identical over 8 bases. Germline V gene sequence: CDR1 LNHNV, CDR2 YYDKDF (reference sequence). The CDR3 spans 15 residues. V gave up 1 base and J gave up 7 bases; unmatched junction bases: 6. Here the CDR3 reads CATSRGSGIDNEQFF. The DNA for the CDR3 is TGTGCCACCAGCAGAGGTAGCGGGATCGATAATGAGCAGTTCTTC.

For this clonotype: A much larger clone is a single base away; this may be a read error. The chain has TRBV3-1 and TRBJ1-2, with 7 bases that match TRBD1. V lost 5 bases and J lost 2; bases outside the gene matches: 8. This CDR3 spans 15 amino acids. Per the germline V gene, CDR1 is LGHDT and CDR2 is YNNKEL (reference sequence). CDR3 amino acids: CASSSQQGRNYGYTF. The CDR3, as DNA: TGTGCCAGCAGCTCTCAACAGGGGAGAAACTATGGCTACACCTTC.

The sample holds a few counts of this clonotype. The chain employs TRBV7-2 and TRBJ1-5; tentative D call: TRBD1 (6 bases). Germline loops: CDR1 SGHTA, CDR2 FQGNSA. The ends were cut back, 5 bases at V and 7 bases at J, with 12 bases in the middle. CDR3 length: 13 residues. The CDR3 DNA sequence: TGTGCCAGCAGCGCGGACAGTCTCCAGCCCCAGCATTTT. It specifies CASSADSLQPQHF.

The rearrangement uses TRBV20-1 and TRBJ2-1; TRBD2 agrees at 9 bases. The CDR3 sequence is 16 residues long. V was pared by 0 bases and J by 1 base, with 4 bases of the junction left unmatched. The germline V gene encodes CDR1 DFQATT and CDR2 SNEGSKA (reference sequence). The CDR3 coding sequence is TGCAGTGCTAGAGATGCTAGCGGGATTTCCTACAATGAGCAGTTCTTC. Translation: CSARDASGISYNEQFF.

This clonotype was seen many times. The chain combines TRBV6-5 with TRBJ2-7, with 7 bases matching TRBD2. V shed 4 bases, J shed 6 bases, and the junction held 9 bases outside the gene matches. CDR1 and CDR2 from the germline V gene are MNHEY and SVGAGI. The CDR3 covers 14 residues. The CDR3 bases are TGTGCCAGCAGTTCCGGGACTACCCCCTCCGAGCAGTACTTC. This sequence encodes CASSSGTTPSEQYF.

About this clonotype: A much larger clone differs by one base, so this may be a read error. This chain's CDR3 is CASELDYNEQFF. The CDR3 DNA reads as TGTGCTAGTGAGCTGGACTACAATGAGCAGTTCTTC. The rearrangement links TRBV12-5 to TRBJ2-1; D unclear. The germline gives CDR1 LGHNT, CDR2 FRNRAP. Between the trimmed V and J ends, which lost 7 bases and 3 bases, there was a span of 7 bases. There are 12 residues in the CDR3.

The V gene is TRBV5-1, the J gene TRBJ2-3, with unresolved D. The CDR3 is made up of 15 amino acids. V was trimmed by 0 bases and J by 2 bases, leaving 10 bases between them. CDR1 is SGHRS, CDR2 YFSETQ, per germline. In DNA, the CDR3 is TGCGCCAGCAGCTTGGACGGCCAAATCACAGATACGCAGTATTTT. Its translation: CASSLDGQITDTQYF. The whole variable domain, filled in from reference TRBV5-1 and TRBJ2-3, reads KAGVTQTPRYLIKTRGQQVTLSCSPISGHRSVSWYQQTPGQGLQFLFEYFSETQRNKGNFPGRFSGRQFSNSRSEMNVSTLELGDSALYLCASSLDGQITDTQYFGPGTRLTVL.

This clonotype came up many times. The chain employs TRBV12-3 or TRBV12-4 and TRBJ1-5; tentatively, D is TRBD1 (5 bases). The V gene lost 2 bases and the J gene lost 6 bases, with 11 bases spanning the gap. This CDR3 has 14 amino acids. CDR3 bases: TGTGCCAGCAGTTTATCACAGGTCGGTCAGCCCCAGCATTTT. Translating it yields CASSLSQVGQPQHF.

The rearrangement uses TRBV20-1 and TRBJ1-6; TRBD1 agrees at 7 bases. This CDR3 comprises 15 residues. The V gene's germline CDR1 is DFQATT and CDR2 SNEGSKA (reference sequence). V lost 4 bases and J lost 7; bases outside the gene matches: 10. CDR3 nucleotide sequence: TGCAGTGCTAATCCGGGACAGAATCTGAATTCACCCCTCCACTTT. This sequence encodes CSANPGQNLNSPLHF.

This clonotype was detected ten times or more. The CDR3 loop is CAWRDPSGRASYNEQFF. CDR3 nucleotides: TGTGCCTGGAGAGATCCTAGCGGGAGGGCCTCCTACAATGAGCAGTTCTTC. V usage is TRBV30 and J usage is TRBJ2-1, with 12 nucleotides matching TRBD2. Germline CDR1 reads GTSNPN; CDR2 reads SVGIG (reference sequence). This CDR3 is 17 amino acids long. The V segment lost 3 bases and the J segment 0 bases; nucleotides outside the gene matches: 6.

This clonotype was counted ten times or more. The rearrangement uses TRBV27 and TRBJ2-7; D ambiguous. Germline lookup yields CDR1 MNHEY and CDR2 SMNVEV (reference sequence). V was cut by 5 bases and J by 7 bases, with 12 bases left in between. The length of the CDR3 is 12 residues. The CDR3 DNA reads TGTGCCAGCAGTGCCCCTGCCGGAGAGCAGTACTTC. Its translation: CASSAPAGEQYF.

The J gene is TRBJ2-7, the V gene TRBV11-2; TRBD2 agrees at 11 bases. CDR3 size: 14 residues. Germline V gene sequence: CDR1 SGHAT, CDR2 FQNNGV. Trimming at V came to 5 bases and at J to 7 bases, leaving 7 bases not matched to a gene. CDR3 loop: CASSGLAGGNEQYF. DNA of the CDR3: TGTGCCAGCAGCGGGCTAGCGGGGGGAAATGAGCAGTACTTC.